This passage covers 17 T cell receptor beta chains from one sample sequenced in a study of PD-1 blockade in classical Hodgkin lymphoma. Time point indicated: newly diagnosed, previously untreated cHL patient sample. Sequencing was performed with immunoSEQ multiplex PCR; in TCRdb, only in-frame clones are kept and a portion is missing. The sample holds around 17,000 clones, 80% to 95% seen once. Sequencing was performed on peripheral blood mononuclear cells (PBMCs). The receptors were gathered from a human donor with classical Hodgkin lymphoma.

This rearrangement joins TRBV27 to TRBJ1-1; TRBD1 might be the D (5 bases). The CDR3 totals 16 residues. Germline V gene data show CDR1 as MNHEY and CDR2 as SMNVEV (reference sequence). The V end lost 5 bases, the J end lost 4 bases, and 20 bases lay between the germline ends. The CDR3 sequence: CASSPGGPLFRTEAFF. The DNA for the CDR3 is TGTGCCAGCAGTCCTGGGGGACCTCTTTTTCGCACTGAAGCTTTCTTT.

The rearrangement joins TRBV2 to TRBJ2-5, with D hard to call. The CDR3 totals 13 residues. Germline lookup yields CDR1 SNHLY and CDR2 FYNNEI. With 3 bases removed from V and 4 bases from J, the gap between germline ends came to 9 bases. The chain's CDR3 is CASSEVLRETQYF. The CDR3 DNA sequence: TGTGCCAGCAGTGAGGTTTTAAGAGAGACCCAGTACTTC.

CDR3 DNA: TGTGCCAGCAGTGAAGGGTACGGTGAGCAGTTCTTC. It encodes CASSEGYGEQFF. The chain combines TRBV2 with TRBJ2-1; D gene uncertain. The germline V gene encodes CDR1 SNHLY and CDR2 FYNNEI. The CDR3 length is 12 residues. V was pared by 1 base and J by 9 bases, with 7 bases between.

The chain employs TRBV30 and TRBJ2-7; D is perhaps TRBD2 (6 bases). V gave up 2 bases and J gave up 3 bases, with 14 bases separating them. The CDR3 runs to 14 residues. Germline lookup yields CDR1 GTSNPN and CDR2 SVGIG (reference sequence). CDR3 coding DNA: TGTGCCTGGAGTCGAGATAGCGGCTACTACGAGCAGTACTTC. It yields the protein CAWSRDSGYYEQYF.

The chain has TRBV30 and TRBJ2-1, with TRBD2 as a possible D gene (5 bases). The CDR3 length is 13 residues. Looked up from germline, CDR1 is GTSNPN and CDR2 is SVGIG (reference sequence). V lost 4 bases, J lost 4 bases, and 11 bases lay in between. The CDR3 sequence: CAWTLSGYNEQFF. CDR3 DNA sequence: TGTGCCTGGACCCTGAGCGGTTACAATGAGCAGTTCTTC.

V usage is TRBV19 and J usage is TRBJ2-2; the D gene could be TRBD1 or TRBD2 (6 bases each). Germline CDR1 is LNHDA and CDR2 is SQIVND (reference sequence). There are 17 residues in the CDR3. V lost 5 bases and J lost 4, with 20 bases in between. CDR3 region: CASSGLGGDGSTGELFF. The CDR3 DNA sequence: TGTGCCAGTAGTGGTTTGGGGGGCGATGGGAGCACCGGGGAGCTGTTTTTT.

This clone appeared once. The chain links TRBV7-6 to TRBJ2-7; D may be TRBD1 (6 bases). The germline V gene has CDR1 SGHVS and CDR2 FNYEAQ. This CDR3 has 14 amino acids. V lost 7 bases to trimming and J lost 4 bases, with 17 bases between them. The CDR3 loop is CASTNRVGMYEQYF. The CDR3 coding sequence is TGTGCCAGCACGAACAGGGTCGGAATGTACGAGCAGTACTTC. Filled out from reference TRBV7-6 and TRBJ2-7, the complete variable domain reads GAGVSQSPRYKVTKRGQDVALRCDPISGHVSLYWYRQALGQGPEFLTYFNYEAQQDKSGLPNDRFSAERPEGSISTLTIQRTEQRDSAMYRCASTNRVGMYEQYFGPGTRLTVT.

V gene TRBV18 combines with J gene TRBJ2-7, with D unclear. Germline values: CDR1 KGHSH, CDR2 LQKENI. V lost 1 base and J 7 bases, leaving 11 bases between the germline ends. The CDR3 consists of 13 residues. The CDR3 DNA follows: TGTGCCAGCTCACCACGGCCTAGGGAAGAGCAGTACTTC. Translating gives CASSPRPREEQYF.

The gene calls are TRBV6-1 and TRBJ2-5, with D uncertain. CDR1 is MNHNS and CDR2 is SASEGT in the germline V gene. Between the trimmed V and J ends, which lost 10 bases and 5 bases, there was a span of 20 bases. The length of the CDR3 is 14 residues. The CDR3 is CATTGASRSETQYF. CDR3 DNA sequence: TGTGCCACCACGGGTGCCAGTCGGTCGGAGACCCAGTACTTC.

The CDR3 spells CASSPAGSNQPQHF. The CDR3 bases are TGTGCCAGCAGCCCTGCAGGGTCCAATCAGCCCCAGCATTTT. The V call is TRBV5-4, the J call TRBJ1-5; TRBD1 might be the D (5 bases). The CDR3 totals 14 residues. CDR1 and CDR2 from the germline V gene are SGHNT and YYREEE (reference sequence). The V end lost 4 bases, the J end lost 3 bases, and 11 bases lay between the germline ends.

The gene calls are TRBV28 and TRBJ1-2; unclear D gene. V was trimmed by 5 bases and J by 0 bases, leaving 13 bases between them. Germline V gene lookup returns CDR1 MDHEN and CDR2 SYDVKM. The CDR3 is 15 residues long. The CDR3 DNA reads as TGTGCCAGCAGTCCCTCACTGAGAGCTAACTATGGCTACACCTTC. Residues: CASSPSLRANYGYTF.

The chain links TRBV30 to TRBJ2-4; D not resolved. Trimming cost V 8 bases and J 6 bases, with 11 bases left between them. Per the germline V gene, CDR1 is GTSNPN and CDR2 is SVGIG (reference sequence). CDR3 length: 11 amino acids. The CDR3, as DNA: TGTGCCGGGTCGTCGATAAACATTCAGTACTTC. Amino acids: CAGSSINIQYF.

The chain is built from TRBV7-9 and TRBJ2-5; D ambiguous. Trimming removed 5 bases at V and 5 bases at J, with 9 bases between. The CDR3 consists of 12 residues. Germline-derived CDR1 and CDR2 are SEHNR and FQNEAQ (reference sequence). In DNA, the CDR3 is TGTGCCAGCAGCCCACAACGTGAGACCCAGTACTTC. This sequence encodes CASSPQRETQYF.

V usage is TRBV30 and J usage is TRBJ2-7; 11 bases are a match to TRBD2. V gave up 4 bases and J gave up 7 bases; unmatched junction bases: 9. The CDR3 contains 14 residues. The germline V gene encodes CDR1 GTSNPN and CDR2 SVGIG (reference sequence). The CDR3 reads CAWINVAGGREQYF. The CDR3 region has the DNA TGTGCCTGGATAAATGTAGCGGGAGGGCGAGAGCAGTACTTC.

The rearrangement links TRBV25-1 to TRBJ1-4, with D maybe TRBD1 (5 bases). Germline-derived CDR1 and CDR2 are MGHDK and SYGVNS. This CDR3 spans 14 amino acids. The V and J ends lost 3 bases and 1 base respectively, with 6 bases between them. This CDR3 is CASSEGVTNEKLFF. The CDR3 nucleotides are TGTGCCAGCAGTGAGGGGGTAACTAATGAAAAACTGTTTTTT.

The rearrangement uses TRBV7-9 and TRBJ1-5, with D maybe TRBD1 (6 bases). Germline V gives CDR1 SEHNR, CDR2 FQNEAQ (reference sequence). The CDR3 is 14 residues long. Trimming took off 5 bases at V and 0 bases at J, with 8 bases between the two ends. Here the CDR3 reads CASSTGSSNQPQHF. The DNA of the CDR3 is TGTGCCAGCAGCACAGGGTCTAGCAATCAGCCCCAGCATTTT.

V usage is TRBV19 and J usage is TRBJ1-6; 9 nucleotides match TRBD1. Germline CDR1 and CDR2: LNHDA and SQIVND (reference sequence). CDR3 length: 14 amino acids. V shed 7 bases, J shed 9 bases, and the junction held 7 bases outside the gene matches. Here the CDR3 DNA reads TGTGCCAGTACCCTGGGACAGGGTGGTTCACCCCTCCACTTT. Its protein product is CASTLGQGGSPLHF.